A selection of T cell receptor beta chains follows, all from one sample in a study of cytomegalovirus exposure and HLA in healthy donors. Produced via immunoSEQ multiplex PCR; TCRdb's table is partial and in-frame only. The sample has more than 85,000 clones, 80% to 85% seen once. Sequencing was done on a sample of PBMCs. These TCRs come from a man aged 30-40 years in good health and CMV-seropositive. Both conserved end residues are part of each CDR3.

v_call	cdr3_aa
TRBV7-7	CASSGQTGVTGELFF
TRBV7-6	CASSLAGVGEQFF
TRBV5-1	CASSLMTGGNNEQFF
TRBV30	CAWSTGQGKDTQYF
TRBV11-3	CASSLGGAGASTDTQYF
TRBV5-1	CASSLAGAGNTIYF
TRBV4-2	CASRLLGGSGNTIYF
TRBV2	CARSRTGGLAGYTF
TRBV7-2	CASSLGVAGNQPQHF
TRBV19	CASSFRLAGGPSYNEQFF
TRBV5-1	CASSSGGYSYEQYF
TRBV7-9	CASSIDNYEQYF
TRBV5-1	CASSLGVLKGTDTQYF
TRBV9	CASSASTGGGWYEAFF
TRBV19	CASSRDRGSYEQYF
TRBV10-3	CAISDSKGAGVDNEQFF
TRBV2	CASRRVNEQFF
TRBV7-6	CASSLRSGQGNTEAFF
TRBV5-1	CASSLGLGQGDSPLHF
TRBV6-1	CASTRRGNTEAFF
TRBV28	CASNRGQGAWKFF
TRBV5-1	CASSLGAGGGTEAFF
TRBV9	CASSVDGGNYGYTF
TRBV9	CASSDYGAGGETQYF
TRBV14	CASSFQENAGGTYEQYF
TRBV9	CASSVEVGDFAEAFF
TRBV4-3	CASSQDPQGAGTEAFF
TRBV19	CASSTGVPSFSYNEQFF
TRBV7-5	CVRSPGTGFASGANVLTF
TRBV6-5	CASSYGTDYLYEQYF
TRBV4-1	CASSLIPYRGASYNEQFF
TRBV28	CASSLRGSLSYEQYF
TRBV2	CASEEGVETQYF
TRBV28	CASRQPGQETQYF
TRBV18	CASFATNEKLFF
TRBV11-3	CASSSQTGGMGEAFF
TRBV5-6	CASSLGQGINTF
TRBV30	CAWRGLGTEAFF
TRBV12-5	CASGPGLPPQHF
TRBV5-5	CASSTKDRALDEQYF
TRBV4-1	CASSPISAGGATDTQYF
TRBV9	CASSPGGALYNEQFF
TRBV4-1	CASSQTGMTYEQYF
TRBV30	CASKQGASGNTIYF
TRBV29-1	CSVDRGAGTDTQYF
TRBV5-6	CASSAATGALGSPLHF
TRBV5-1	CASSWQQGPNTEAFF
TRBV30	CAWRQSGGPYGELFF
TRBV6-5	CASHRVTGELFF
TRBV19	CASSIAPPKWRVNSPLHF
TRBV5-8	CASRGAGVQPQHF